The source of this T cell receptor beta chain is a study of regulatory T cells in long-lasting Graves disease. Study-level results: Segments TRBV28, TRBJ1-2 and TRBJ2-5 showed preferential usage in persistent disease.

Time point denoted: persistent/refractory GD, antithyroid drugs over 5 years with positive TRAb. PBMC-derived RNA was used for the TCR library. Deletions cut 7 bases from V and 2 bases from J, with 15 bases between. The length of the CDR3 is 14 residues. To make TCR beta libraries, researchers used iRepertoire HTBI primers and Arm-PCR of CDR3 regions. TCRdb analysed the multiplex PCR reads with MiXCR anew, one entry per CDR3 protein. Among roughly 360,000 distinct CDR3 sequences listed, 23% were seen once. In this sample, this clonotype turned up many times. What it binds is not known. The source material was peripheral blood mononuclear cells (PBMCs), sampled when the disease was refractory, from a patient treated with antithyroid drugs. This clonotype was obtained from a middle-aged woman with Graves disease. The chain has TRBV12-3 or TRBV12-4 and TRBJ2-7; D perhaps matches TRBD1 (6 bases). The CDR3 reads CASTNSTGTYEQYF. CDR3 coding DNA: TGTGCCAGCACAAATAGTACAGGGACCTACGAGCAGTACTTC.